This T cell receptor (beta chain) appears in the sequencing data of a study of identical twins (dated by TCRdb to 2016 to 2017). Describing the broader study: To test whether fetal clonotypes persist, the study used deep sequencing on TCR alpha and beta repertoires from monozygotic twins, unrelated adults of various ages, and cord blood. To rule out contamination, replicate twin experiments were performed at different times with different library preparation protocols.

The library was made by 5' RACE. Sequenced using an Illumina HiSeq 2000. A universal primer binding site was introduced by template switching, and a unique molecular identifier was present in the final cDNA, enabling accurate counting of TCR cDNA molecules. Specific primers in the conserved constant-segment region were used to synthesize first-strand cDNA for the TCR alpha and beta chains. Each cDNA library was double barcoded, with a SMART-Mk sample barcode plus Illumina barcodes, to control for contamination. Two successive PCR steps introduced TruSeq adapter sequences along with Illumina sample barcodes. TCR alpha and beta cDNA libraries were sequenced on the Illumina HiSeq platform with custom primers. Under the source paper's analysis protocol: MiGEC processed the raw reads to extract unique molecular identifiers, while MiXCR was used to determine the CDR3 positions. Recombination models were inferred per individual with the repgenHMM and IGoR tools using an EM algorithm. Shared clonotype analysis was performed with the tcR package in R, normalizing sharing by the product of cloneset sizes. Out-of-frame nonproductive sequences were analyzed to study raw recombination free of thymic and clonal selection effects. Starting from the raw public reads, TCRdb applied fastp trimming at Q25, assembled clones with MiXCR and retained in-frame beta chains. Each CDR3 protein appears once, grouped with its most common genes and DNA. The V and J calls follow TCRdb's processing rather than the paper's. This sample gives some 440,000 distinct CDR3 sequences in total; approximately 24% of them show up just once. The ten biggest clones cover 2.9% of the sample.

From the cysteine through the phenylalanine, the CDR3 covers 12 amino acids. Only the CDR3 part of the read is kept: 36 bases, read in frame from the first base. The germline ends are 11 bases apart after V is trimmed by 3 bases and J by 8 bases. The germline V gene (reference sequence) provides CDR1 DFQATT and CDR2 SNEGSKA. Every donor in the study was a healthy Caucasian. The twin cohort consisted of three pairs of female monozygotic twins, all aged roughly 18 to 29 years. Positive isolation kits from Invitrogen were used to isolate the CD4+ and CD8+ T cell populations. As for this clonotype: Its antigen is not yet known. No qualities accompany the bases; no much larger clone lies one base away.

Overall study outcomes, separate from this receptor: Fewer insertions were carried by abundant cord blood beta clonotypes; a weaker similar trend was observed in young adult naive repertoires, while no such trend was observed in memory repertoires. Recombination models systematically underestimated out-of-frame TCR alpha sharing in monozygotic twins but agreed with sharing between unrelated individuals. Zero-insertion analyses could be partly confounded by invariant T cells such as MAIT and iNKT, though diverse VJ usage argued against such confounding for most clonotypes. Conclusions relied on cross-sectional statistical analysis, since the same donors could not be followed over many years. A weaker excess of twin sharing was found in beta out-of-frame sequences because the signal-to-noise ratio was lowered by fewer shared sequences. Compared with coincidental sharing between unrelated individuals, out-of-frame TCR alpha sequences shared between twins showed an excess of sequences with low generation probability.

These same data were also listed under a study on T cells expressing NK-cell markers. The second study, in turn, reports: TCR beta-chain repertoires were profiled in sorted CD3+CD56+NKG2C+, CD3+CD56+NKG2C- and CD3+CD56-NKG2C+ T-cell subsets from fewer than 10 donors. Seven of the eight sequenced donors were HCMV-seropositive and one was HCMV-seronegative. To restrict sorting to alphabetaTCR-expressing T cells, an anti-gammadeltaTCR antibody was added in several experiments. In five to seven donors, the dominant CD3+CD56+NKG2C+ clonotypes were among the top 10 CD8+ clonotypes and accounted for about 1.0-7.5% of CD8+ T cells. Those dominant clonotypes were again the most abundant among CD3+CD56-NKG2C+ cells in several donors, at about 25-60.1%. Whether the expanded NKG2C-expressing T cell clones were specific for HCMV antigens was left unclear. All eight donors whose samples were sequenced were randomly selected healthy volunteers, three of them men and five women. To determine HCMV serostatus, a commercial ELISA kit was used to detect HCMV-specific IgG in serum. MIGEC was used to demultiplex reads and group the reads by UMI, and MiTCR was used to assemble and quantify clonotypes. To exclude erroneous sequences, only TCR cDNA sequences supported by at least two reads were retained. The tcR package was used for downstream repertoire analysis, with clonotypes matched between fractions based on CDR3 nucleotide sequence plus V segment. VDJmatch was used to annotate antigen specificity against VDJdb, with one amino acid substitution allowed in CDR3.

The specimen was CD4+ T cells sorted from blood. The rearrangement joined TRBV20-1 to TRBJ2-1; there is no confident call for the D gene. The sequence was obtained from a young woman in good health. The nucleotide sequence is TGCAGTGCTAGGGTTACGTCGGATGAGCAGTTCTTC. This yields the protein CSARVTSDEQFF.